One sample yielded the 9 T cell receptor beta chains listed below, sequenced in a study of blood T cell repertoires in COVID-19. Assay: immunoSEQ multiplex PCR; the TCRdb copy retains only in-frame clones and omits some. The repertoire holds some 150,000 clones, roughly 87% seen once, with roughly 1.2% in the top ten. Sequenced sample: PBMCs or T cells enriched from blood (not recorded which). These TCRs come from a human donor with acute COVID-19. The donor label of this sample is uncertain.

J is TRBJ1-5 and V is TRBV18; tentatively, D is TRBD1 (6 bases). The CDR3 is made up of 14 amino acids. Trimming cost V 6 bases and J 2 bases, with 11 bases left between them. Germline assignment: CDR1 KGHSH and CDR2 LQKENI. CDR3 bases: TGTGCCAGCTCCGGCAGGGGAGGCAATCAGCCCCAGCATTTT. Its translation: CASSGRGGNQPQHF.

The table lists this clone with a count of one. The chain is built from TRBV5-1 and TRBJ2-5; D perhaps matches TRBD2 (6 bases). Germline loops: CDR1 SGHRS, CDR2 YFSETQ. The CDR3 is 14 amino acids. V lost 0 bases and J 3 bases, leaving 9 bases between the germline ends. The CDR3 is CASSLAQREETQYF. The CDR3 nucleotides read TGCGCCAGCAGCTTGGCCCAGCGGGAAGAGACCCAGTACTTC.

This chain uses TRBV7-3 with TRBJ2-7, with 11 bases that match TRBD2. V shed 4 bases, J shed 2 bases, and the junction held 10 bases outside the gene matches. Germline V lookup: CDR1 SGHTA, CDR2 FQGTGA. This CDR3 is built from 17 residues. The CDR3 region is CASSSVQTSGATYEQYF. Here the CDR3 DNA reads TGTGCCAGCAGCTCAGTGCAGACTAGCGGGGCGACCTACGAGCAGTACTTC.

This rearrangement joins TRBV18 to TRBJ1-3; 9 bases align to TRBD1. The V and J ends lost 5 bases and 2 bases, in that order; junction bases with no gene match: 7. Germline CDR1 is KGHSH and CDR2 is LQKENI. The CDR3 loop spans 16 amino acids. CDR3 sequence reads: CASSEQGAFTGNTIYF. As DNA, the CDR3 is TGTGCCAGCTCAGAACAGGGGGCTTTCACTGGAAACACCATATATTTT.

The V call is TRBV5-1, the J call TRBJ2-7; D is undetermined. The germline gives CDR1 SGHRS, CDR2 YFSETQ. This CDR3 is 14 amino acids long. V lost 0 bases to trimming and J lost 5 bases, with 12 bases between them. Written as DNA, the CDR3 is TGCGCCAGCAGCTTGGCCTGGCAGTGCCACGAGCAGTACTTC. Its translation: CASSLAWQCHEQYF.

This clone was detected a few times. Other DNA sequences in the sample encode the same CDR3. The CDR3 DNA reads as TGTGCCAGCAGCTTAGCAACCAGCTACGAGCAGTACTTC. Amino acid sequence: CASSLATSYEQYF. The chain is built from TRBV7-2 and TRBJ2-7; D remains unclear. The CDR3 length is 13 residues. V was pared by 0 bases and J by 3 bases, with 6 bases between. Germline V lookup: CDR1 SGHTA, CDR2 FQGNSA.

The V call is TRBV18, the J call TRBJ1-2; a possible D gene is TRBD1 (5 bases). The V end lost 4 bases, the J end lost 6 bases, and 15 bases lay between the germline ends. The CDR3 runs to 14 residues. CDR1 and CDR2 (germline): KGHSH, LQKENI. CDR3 coding DNA: TGTGCCAGCTCACAAATATCGGGGGGAGATGGCTACACCTTC. Translating it yields CASSQISGGDGYTF.

J is TRBJ2-1 and V is TRBV3-1 (or the pseudogene TRBV3-2); D not certain. The CDR3 loop spans 12 amino acids. Germline CDR1 and CDR2: LGHDT and YNNKEL (reference sequence). Between the trimmed V and J ends, which lost 4 bases and 3 bases, there was a span of 4 bases. CDR3 sequence (DNA): TGTGCCAGCAGCCCGAGCTACAATGAGCAGTTCTTC. This translates into CASSPSYNEQFF.

The rearrangement uses TRBV5-4 and TRBJ2-2; D is unclear. V was shortened by 0 bases and J by 0 bases, with 6 bases between the two germline ends. Germline assignment: CDR1 SGHNT and CDR2 YYREEE (reference sequence). This CDR3 has 15 residues. CDR3 protein: CASSLEGANTGELFF. DNA of the CDR3: TGTGCCAGCAGCTTGGAAGGAGCGAACACCGGGGAGCTGTTTTTT. The full variable domain, its missing parts supplied by reference TRBV5-4 and TRBJ2-2, is ETGVTQSPTHLIKTRGQQVTLRCSSQSGHNTVSWYQQALGQGPQFIFQYYREEENGRGNFPPRFSGLQFPNYSSELNVNALELDDSALYLCASSLEGANTGELFFGEGSRLTVL.